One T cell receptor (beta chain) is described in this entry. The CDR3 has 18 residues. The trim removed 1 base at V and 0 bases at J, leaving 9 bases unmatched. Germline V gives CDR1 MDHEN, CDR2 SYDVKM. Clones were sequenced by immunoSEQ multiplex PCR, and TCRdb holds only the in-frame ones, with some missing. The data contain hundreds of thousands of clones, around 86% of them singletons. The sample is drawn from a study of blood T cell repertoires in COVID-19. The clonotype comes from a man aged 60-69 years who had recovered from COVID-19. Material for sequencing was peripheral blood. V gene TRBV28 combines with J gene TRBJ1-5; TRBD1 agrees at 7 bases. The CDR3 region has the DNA TGTGCCAGCAGTTTATTTCCTACAGGGGCCGGTAGCAATCAGCCCCAGCATTTT. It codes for CASSLFPTGAGSNQPQHF.